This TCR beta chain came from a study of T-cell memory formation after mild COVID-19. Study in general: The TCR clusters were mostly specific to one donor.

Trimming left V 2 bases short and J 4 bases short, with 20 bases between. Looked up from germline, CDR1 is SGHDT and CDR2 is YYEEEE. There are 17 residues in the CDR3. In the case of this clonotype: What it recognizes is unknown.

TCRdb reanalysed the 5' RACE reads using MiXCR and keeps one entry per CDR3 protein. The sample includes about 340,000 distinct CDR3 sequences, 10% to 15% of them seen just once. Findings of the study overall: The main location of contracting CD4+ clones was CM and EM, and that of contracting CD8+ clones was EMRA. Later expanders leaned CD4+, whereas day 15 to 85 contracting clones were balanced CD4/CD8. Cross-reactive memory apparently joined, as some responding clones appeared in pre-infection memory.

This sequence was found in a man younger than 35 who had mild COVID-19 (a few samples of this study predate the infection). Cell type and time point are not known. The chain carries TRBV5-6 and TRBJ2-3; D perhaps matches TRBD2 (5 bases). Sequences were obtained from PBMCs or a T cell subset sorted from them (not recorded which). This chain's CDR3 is CASSFRAASFYADTQYF. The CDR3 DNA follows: TGTGCCAGCAGCTTTAGGGCGGCTAGCTTTTACGCAGATACGCAGTATTTT.